A selection of T cell receptor beta chains follows, all from one sample in a study of early T cells in non-severe SARS-CoV-2 infection. In TCRdb, the 5' RACE reads were re-called with MiXCR into one record per CDR3 protein. Here the sample spans tens of thousands of distinct CDR3 sequences, around 12% being singletons. The sample consisted of whole blood, taken at baseline. The receptors derive from an adult who was a healthcare worker with PCR-confirmed SARS-CoV-2 infection or an uninfected control (not recorded which). Both conserved end residues are part of each CDR3. Each record gives: clone size, D gene, J gene, V gene, CDR3 DNA, CDR3 protein. A D gene is named only where the DNA matches it firmly. Part of the rows lack a size; the others show once, few, many or a class for expanded clones.

clone_size: -
d_call: -
j_call: TRBJ2-7
v_call: TRBV3-1
cdr3_nt: TGTGCCAGCAGCCAAGCGTCAGGGTACTCCGAGCAGTACTTC
cdr3_aa: CASSQASGYSEQYF

clone_size: -
d_call: -
j_call: TRBJ1-6
v_call: TRBV5-4
cdr3_nt: TGTGCCAGCAGCCCAAGTTACAGCAATAATTCACCCCTCCACTTT
cdr3_aa: CASSPSYSNNSPLHF

clone_size: -
d_call: TRBD1
j_call: TRBJ1-1
v_call: TRBV20-1
cdr3_nt: TGCAGTGCCGGACAGGGGGACACTGAAGCTTTCTTT
cdr3_aa: CSAGQGDTEAFF

clone_size: few
d_call: -
j_call: TRBJ1-5
v_call: TRBV19
cdr3_nt: TGTGCCAGTAGTATCACAGGGAACAATCAGCCCCAGCATTTT
cdr3_aa: CASSITGNNQPQHF

clone_size: -
d_call: -
j_call: TRBJ1-5
v_call: TRBV20-1
cdr3_nt: TGCAGTGCTAGTTTTCCGGAAAGCAATCAGCCCCAGCATTTT
cdr3_aa: CSASFPESNQPQHF

clone_size: many
d_call: -
j_call: TRBJ1-2
v_call: TRBV11-2
cdr3_nt: TGTGCCAGCAGCCCACCATCTCCGGCTCGGGGCTACACCTTC
cdr3_aa: CASSPPSPARGYTF

clone_size: -
d_call: -
j_call: TRBJ1-1
v_call: TRBV5-1
cdr3_nt: TGCGCCAGCAGCTTGGTGCCGCCGAACACTGAAGCTTTCTTT
cdr3_aa: CASSLVPPNTEAFF

clone_size: few
d_call: -
j_call: TRBJ2-5
v_call: TRBV23-1
cdr3_nt: TGCGCCAGCCGAATGGAGGGAATTCCCCAAGAGACCCAGTACTTC
cdr3_aa: CASRMEGIPQETQYF

clone_size: few
d_call: -
j_call: TRBJ1-4
v_call: TRBV7-9
cdr3_nt: TGTGCCAGCGAGGCCCCCACGAAAACGTTGTTTTTT
cdr3_aa: CASEAPTKTLFF

clone_size: few
d_call: TRBD1
j_call: TRBJ1-2
v_call: TRBV12-3/TRBV12-4
cdr3_nt: TGTGCCAGCAGTTCCGGGACAGGAAACTATGGCTACACCTTC
cdr3_aa: CASSSGTGNYGYTF

clone_size: few
d_call: -
j_call: TRBJ2-5
v_call: TRBV6-2/TRBV6-3
cdr3_nt: TGTGCCAGCAGGAAGGACAGCCACGAGGCCCAGTACTTC
cdr3_aa: CASRKDSHEAQYF

clone_size: few
d_call: -
j_call: TRBJ2-3
v_call: TRBV11-2
cdr3_nt: TGTGCCAGCAGCTTAGGGCTAGCCTCAGGTGATACGCAGTATTTT
cdr3_aa: CASSLGLASGDTQYF

clone_size: many
d_call: -
j_call: TRBJ2-3
v_call: TRBV28
cdr3_nt: TGTGCCTGCAGTTTAGGTGGATCTAGCACAGATACGCAGTATTTT
cdr3_aa: CACSLGGSSTDTQYF

clone_size: -
d_call: -
j_call: TRBJ1-1
v_call: TRBV3-1
cdr3_nt: TGTGCCAGCAGCCGTGGACAGATGAACACTGAAGCTTTCTTT
cdr3_aa: CASSRGQMNTEAFF

clone_size: once
d_call: -
j_call: TRBJ1-2
v_call: TRBV27
cdr3_nt: TGTGCCAGCAGAGTACAGGGAAATAAGGACTATGGCTACACCTTC
cdr3_aa: CASRVQGNKDYGYTF

clone_size: -
d_call: TRBD2
j_call: TRBJ2-1
v_call: TRBV7-6
cdr3_nt: TGTGCCAGCAGCCCTAGCGGCCGTTACAATGAGCAGTTCTTC
cdr3_aa: CASSPSGRYNEQFF

clone_size: few
d_call: TRBD2
j_call: TRBJ2-3
v_call: TRBV20-1
cdr3_nt: TGCAGTGCTCTCGAGCCGACTAGCGGAACAGATACGCAGTATTTT
cdr3_aa: CSALEPTSGTDTQYF

clone_size: -
d_call: -
j_call: TRBJ2-5
v_call: TRBV7-3
cdr3_nt: TGTGCCAGCAGCTACAGCGGTCGGGAGACCCAGTACTTC
cdr3_aa: CASSYSGRETQYF

clone_size: few
d_call: TRBD2
j_call: TRBJ2-1
v_call: TRBV7-9
cdr3_nt: TGTGCCAGCAGCTTAGCCGCGGGGGGGCGATACAATGAGCAGTTCTTC
cdr3_aa: CASSLAAGGRYNEQFF

clone_size: many
d_call: -
j_call: TRBJ2-5
v_call: TRBV4-1
cdr3_nt: TGCGCCAGCAGCCACCTCGAGGGAGGAGAGACCCAGTACTTC
cdr3_aa: CASSHLEGGETQYF

clone_size: -
d_call: TRBD1
j_call: TRBJ2-5
v_call: TRBV9
cdr3_nt: TGTGCCAGCAGTAGGGACAGTTACGAGACCCAGTACTTC
cdr3_aa: CASSRDSYETQYF

clone_size: -
d_call: -
j_call: TRBJ2-3
v_call: TRBV15
cdr3_nt: TGTGCCACCAGCAGATCCGGACATACCTACGCGGATACGCAGTATTTT
cdr3_aa: CATSRSGHTYADTQYF

clone_size: many
d_call: -
j_call: TRBJ2-2
v_call: TRBV4-1
cdr3_nt: TGCGCCAGCAGCCAAGACCCTTTGCGGGCCGGGGAGCTGTTTTTT
cdr3_aa: CASSQDPLRAGELFF

clone_size: -
d_call: -
j_call: TRBJ2-1
v_call: TRBV28
cdr3_nt: TGTGCCAGCAGTTTTTGGGGGGCGAGCTCCTACAATGAGCAGTTCTTC
cdr3_aa: CASSFWGASSYNEQFF

clone_size: many
d_call: -
j_call: TRBJ1-1
v_call: TRBV2
cdr3_nt: TGTGCCAGCAGCCCGGGACTTATGAACACTGAAGCTTTCTTT
cdr3_aa: CASSPGLMNTEAFF

clone_size: many
d_call: TRBD1
j_call: TRBJ1-1
v_call: TRBV28
cdr3_nt: TGTGCCAGCAGTTTTCTGCCGGGACAGGGAGACACGGATAATGAAGCTTTCTTT
cdr3_aa: CASSFLPGQGDTDNEAFF

clone_size: -
d_call: -
j_call: TRBJ2-7
v_call: TRBV10-1
cdr3_nt: TGCGCCAGCAGTGATCCAGGGTTGGGCGAGCAGTACTTC
cdr3_aa: CASSDPGLGEQYF

clone_size: few
d_call: -
j_call: TRBJ2-2
v_call: TRBV11-2
cdr3_nt: TGTGCCAGCAGCTTATTGTCCGTGAGGAACACCGGGGAGCTGTTTTTT
cdr3_aa: CASSLLSVRNTGELFF

clone_size: few
d_call: TRBD1
j_call: TRBJ1-6
v_call: TRBV4-3
cdr3_nt: TGCGCCAGCAGCCAAGCCGGGACAGGGGGAAATTCACCCCTCCACTTT
cdr3_aa: CASSQAGTGGNSPLHF

clone_size: few
d_call: -
j_call: TRBJ1-1
v_call: TRBV18
cdr3_nt: TGTGCCAGCTCACGAGGACAGTTTGAAGCTTTCTTT
cdr3_aa: CASSRGQFEAFF

clone_size: many
d_call: -
j_call: TRBJ2-5
v_call: TRBV5-1
cdr3_nt: TGCCCCAGCAGCTGGAGAGGGCAAGAGACCCAGTACTTC
cdr3_aa: CPSSWRGQETQYF

clone_size: few
d_call: -
j_call: TRBJ1-1
v_call: TRBV18
cdr3_nt: TGTGCCAGCTCACAACTCTGGGGGCGCGACACTGAAGCTTTCTTT
cdr3_aa: CASSQLWGRDTEAFF

clone_size: -
d_call: -
j_call: TRBJ2-2
v_call: TRBV4-2
cdr3_nt: TGTGCCAGCAGCCAAGGGGGGGACAGCTCGAACACCGGGGAGCTGTTTTTT
cdr3_aa: CASSQGGDSSNTGELFF

clone_size: few
d_call: -
j_call: TRBJ2-2
v_call: TRBV5-1
cdr3_nt: TGCGCCAGCAGCTTGGCCCAGGGGTCCACCGGGGAGCTGTTTTTT
cdr3_aa: CASSLAQGSTGELFF

clone_size: many
d_call: TRBD2
j_call: TRBJ2-1
v_call: TRBV6-4
cdr3_nt: TGTGCCAGCAGTGACTCGAGACTAGCGGGGGGGCCGAGTGAGCAGTTCTTC
cdr3_aa: CASSDSRLAGGPSEQFF

clone_size: -
d_call: -
j_call: TRBJ1-3
v_call: TRBV27
cdr3_nt: TGTGCCAGCAAGACTTTCTCTGGAAACACCATATATTTT
cdr3_aa: CASKTFSGNTIYF

clone_size: many
d_call: TRBD1
j_call: TRBJ2-2
v_call: TRBV4-3
cdr3_nt: TGCGCCAGCAGCCAGCGTTACGAGGGACAGACCAAAATGAACACCGGGGAGCTGTTTTTT
cdr3_aa: CASSQRYEGQTKMNTGELFF

clone_size: -
d_call: -
j_call: TRBJ2-7
v_call: TRBV5-6
cdr3_nt: TGTGCCAGCAGGAATGTCGGGACACCCTACGAGCAGTACTTC
cdr3_aa: CASRNVGTPYEQYF

clone_size: -
d_call: -
j_call: TRBJ2-7
v_call: TRBV3-1
cdr3_nt: TGTGCCAGCAGCCGTCGCGTTAGCCCGGTCTACGAGCAGTACTTC
cdr3_aa: CASSRRVSPVYEQYF

clone_size: many
d_call: -
j_call: TRBJ2-1
v_call: TRBV18
cdr3_nt: TGTGCCAGCTCCCCCAGGACCCGCCGGGACAATGAGCAGTTCTTC
cdr3_aa: CASSPRTRRDNEQFF

clone_size: once
d_call: TRBD2
j_call: TRBJ2-3
v_call: TRBV6-2/TRBV6-3
cdr3_nt: TGTGCCAGCAGAACGGGACTAATCACAGATACGCAGTATTTT
cdr3_aa: CASRTGLITDTQYF

clone_size: few
d_call: -
j_call: TRBJ2-7
v_call: TRBV6-1
cdr3_nt: TGTGCCAGCAGAGACGGACAACCCCGCTCCTACGAGCAGTACTTC
cdr3_aa: CASRDGQPRSYEQYF

clone_size: many
d_call: -
j_call: TRBJ1-5
v_call: TRBV10-1
cdr3_nt: TGCGCCAGCAGTGAGTCGGGAAAGGCCCAGCATTTT
cdr3_aa: CASSESGKAQHF

clone_size: -
d_call: -
j_call: TRBJ2-1
v_call: TRBV12-3/TRBV12-4
cdr3_nt: TGTGCCAGCAGTTTCAGGGGGGTGTACAATGAGCAGTTCTTC
cdr3_aa: CASSFRGVYNEQFF

clone_size: few
d_call: TRBD2
j_call: TRBJ2-5
v_call: TRBV7-8
cdr3_nt: TGTGCCAGCAGCACGGGACTAGCGGGCGGGGTAGGGACCCAGTACTTC
cdr3_aa: CASSTGLAGGVGTQYF

clone_size: many
d_call: TRBD1
j_call: TRBJ1-1
v_call: TRBV7-8
cdr3_nt: TGTGCCAGCAGCTTACTAAGTTGGGAAACAGGGGGCGCAGGCATGAACACTGAAGCTTTCTTT
cdr3_aa: CASSLLSWETGGAGMNTEAFF

clone_size: -
d_call: -
j_call: TRBJ2-5
v_call: TRBV5-6
cdr3_nt: TGTGCCAGCAGCTTGGGACCGCCCCCCAAGACCCAGTACTTC
cdr3_aa: CASSLGPPPKTQYF

clone_size: -
d_call: -
j_call: TRBJ1-2
v_call: TRBV6-5
cdr3_nt: TGTGCCAGCAGTTACCAACCAGGACGGAACTATGGCTACACCTTC
cdr3_aa: CASSYQPGRNYGYTF

clone_size: -
d_call: -
j_call: TRBJ1-2
v_call: TRBV28
cdr3_nt: TGTGCCAGCAGTTTTGTAGCCCTCCCCTATGGTTACACCTTC
cdr3_aa: CASSFVALPYGYTF

clone_size: -
d_call: TRBD2
j_call: TRBJ2-1
v_call: TRBV20-1
cdr3_nt: TGCAGTGCTCCTCTAGCGGGGGGGAATGAGCAGTTCTTC
cdr3_aa: CSAPLAGGNEQFF